This entry concerns a single T cell receptor beta chain. Antigen specificity is unknown. The length of the CDR3 is 14 residues. Looked up from germline, CDR1 is MRHNA and CDR2 is SNTAGT. V was cut by 3 bases and J by 4 bases, with 12 bases left in between. The sample belongs to a study of T cell responses to AZD1222 COVID-19 vaccine. General study findings and limits: The study found vaccine-associated CD4 TCRs spanning spike, dominant at 160-218 and 743-854. Donors skewed white British and female; clonal diversity was possibly underestimated. Repertoires were collected only later (after the peak T cell response had occurred).

Profiling relied on immunoSEQ multiplex PCR, and the TCRdb table lists in-frame clones only, not all of them. The sample yields nearly 200,000 clones, roughly 92% seen once. Second-dose recipients at about 4 or about 12 weeks were treated as one pooled group. This clonotype was obtained from an adult who received the AZD1222 COVID-19 vaccine. The specimen comprised peripheral blood, sampled 28 days after the second AZD1222 dose. The chain is built from TRBV6-4 and TRBJ1-2, with TRBD1 as a possible D gene (5 bases). CDR3 in amino acids: CASSESGGVYGYTF. The CDR3 region has the DNA TGTGCCAGCAGTGAGAGCGGGGGTGTCTATGGCTACACCTTC.